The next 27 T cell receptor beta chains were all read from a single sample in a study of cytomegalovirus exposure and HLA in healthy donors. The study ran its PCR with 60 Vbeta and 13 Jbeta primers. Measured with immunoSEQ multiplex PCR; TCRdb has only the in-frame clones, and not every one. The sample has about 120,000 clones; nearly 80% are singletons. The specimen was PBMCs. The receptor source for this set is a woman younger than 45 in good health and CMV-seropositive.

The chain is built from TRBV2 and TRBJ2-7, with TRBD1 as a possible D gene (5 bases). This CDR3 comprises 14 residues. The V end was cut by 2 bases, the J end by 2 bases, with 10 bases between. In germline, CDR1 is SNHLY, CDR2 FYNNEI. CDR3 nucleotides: TGTGCCAGCAGTGAACAGGGAATCACCTACGAGCAGTACTTC. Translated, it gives CASSEQGITYEQYF.

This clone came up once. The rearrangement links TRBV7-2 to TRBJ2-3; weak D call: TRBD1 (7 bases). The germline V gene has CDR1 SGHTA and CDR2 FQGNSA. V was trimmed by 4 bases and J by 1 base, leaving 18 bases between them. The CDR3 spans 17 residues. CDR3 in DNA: TGTGCCAGCAGCTCCCCACGGGGGACAGCCGGCACAGATACGCAGTATTTT. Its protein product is CASSSPRGTAGTDTQYF.

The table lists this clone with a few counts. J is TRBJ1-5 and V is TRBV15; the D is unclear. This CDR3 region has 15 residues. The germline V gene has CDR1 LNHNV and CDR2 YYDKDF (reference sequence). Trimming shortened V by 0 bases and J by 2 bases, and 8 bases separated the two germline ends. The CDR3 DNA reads TGTGCCACCAGCAGAGATCCCAGTGGCAATCAGCCCCAGCATTTT. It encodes CATSRDPSGNQPQHF. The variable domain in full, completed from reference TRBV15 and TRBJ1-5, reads DAMVIQNPRYQVTQFGKPVTLSCSQTLNHNVMYWYQQKSSQAPKLLFHYYDKDFNNEADTPDNFQSRRPNTSFCFLDIRSPGLGDTAMYLCATSRDPSGNQPQHFGDGTRLSIL.

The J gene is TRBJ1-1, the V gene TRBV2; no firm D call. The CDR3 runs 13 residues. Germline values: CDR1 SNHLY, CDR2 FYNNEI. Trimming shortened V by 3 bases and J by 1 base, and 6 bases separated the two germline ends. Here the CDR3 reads CASSDQWNTEAFF. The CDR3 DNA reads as TGTGCCAGCAGTGACCAATGGAACACTGAAGCTTTCTTT. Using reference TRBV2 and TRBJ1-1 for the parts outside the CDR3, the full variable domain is EPEVTQTPSHQVTQMGQEVILRCVPISNHLYFYWYRQILGQKVEFLVSFYNNEISEKSEIFDDQFSVERPDGSNFTLKIRSTKLEDSAMYFCASSDQWNTEAFFGQGTRLTVV.

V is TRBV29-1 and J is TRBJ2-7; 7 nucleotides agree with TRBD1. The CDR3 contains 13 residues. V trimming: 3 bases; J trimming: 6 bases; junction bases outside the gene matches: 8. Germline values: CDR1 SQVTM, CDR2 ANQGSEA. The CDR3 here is CSVDIQGIGEQYF. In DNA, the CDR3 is TGCAGCGTTGATATACAGGGGATAGGCGAGCAGTACTTC.

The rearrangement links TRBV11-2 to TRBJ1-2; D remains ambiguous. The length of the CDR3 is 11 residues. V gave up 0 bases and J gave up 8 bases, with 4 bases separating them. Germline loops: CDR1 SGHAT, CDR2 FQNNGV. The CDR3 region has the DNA TGTGCCAGCAGCTTAGACGGGGGCTACACCTTC. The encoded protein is CASSLDGGYTF.

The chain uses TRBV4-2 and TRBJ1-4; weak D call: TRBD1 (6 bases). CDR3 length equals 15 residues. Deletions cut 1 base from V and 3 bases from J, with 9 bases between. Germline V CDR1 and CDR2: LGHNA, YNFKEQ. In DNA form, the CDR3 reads TGTGCCAGCAGCCAAGTTCAGGGGCCTAATGAAAAACTGTTTTTT. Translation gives CASSQVQGPNEKLFF.

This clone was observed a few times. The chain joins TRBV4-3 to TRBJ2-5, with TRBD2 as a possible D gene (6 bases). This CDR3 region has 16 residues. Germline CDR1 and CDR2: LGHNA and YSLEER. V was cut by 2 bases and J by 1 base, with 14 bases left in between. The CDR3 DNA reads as TGCGCCAGCAGCCAACAAACACTCGGGGGCCAAGAGACCCAGTACTTC. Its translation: CASSQQTLGGQETQYF.

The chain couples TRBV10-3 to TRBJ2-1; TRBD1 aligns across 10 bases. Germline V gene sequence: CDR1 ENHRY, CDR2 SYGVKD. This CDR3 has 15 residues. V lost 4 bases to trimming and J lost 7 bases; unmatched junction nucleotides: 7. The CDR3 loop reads CAISAGQGVGNEQFF. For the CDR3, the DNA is TGTGCCATCAGTGCAGGACAGGGGGTGGGTAATGAGCAGTTCTTC.

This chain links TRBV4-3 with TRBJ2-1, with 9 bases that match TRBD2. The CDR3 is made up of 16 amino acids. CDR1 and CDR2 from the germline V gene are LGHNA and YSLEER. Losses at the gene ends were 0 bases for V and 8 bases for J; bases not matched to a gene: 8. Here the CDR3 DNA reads TGCGCCAGCAGCCAAGATCCCGGACTAGCGAACGATGAGCAGTTCTTC. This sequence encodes CASSQDPGLANDEQFF.

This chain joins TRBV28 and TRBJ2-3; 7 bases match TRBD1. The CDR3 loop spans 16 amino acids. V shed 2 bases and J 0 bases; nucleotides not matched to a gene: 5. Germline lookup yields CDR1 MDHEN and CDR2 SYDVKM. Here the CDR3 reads CASSLKGAHSTDTQYF. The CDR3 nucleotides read TGTGCCAGCAGTTTAAAGGGGGCACATAGCACAGATACGCAGTATTTT.

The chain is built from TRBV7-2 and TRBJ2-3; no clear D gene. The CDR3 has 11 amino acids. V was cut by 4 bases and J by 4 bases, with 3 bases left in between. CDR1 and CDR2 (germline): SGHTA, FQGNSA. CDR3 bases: TGTGCCAGCAGCTCCTCAGATACGCAGTATTTT. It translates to CASSSSDTQYF.

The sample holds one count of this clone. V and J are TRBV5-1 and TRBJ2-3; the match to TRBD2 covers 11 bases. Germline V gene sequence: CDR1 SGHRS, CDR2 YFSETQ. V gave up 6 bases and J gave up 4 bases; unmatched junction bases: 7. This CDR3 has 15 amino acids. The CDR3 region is CASTLSGGAPDTQYF. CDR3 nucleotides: TGCGCCAGCACCCTTAGCGGGGGGGCTCCAGATACGCAGTATTTT.

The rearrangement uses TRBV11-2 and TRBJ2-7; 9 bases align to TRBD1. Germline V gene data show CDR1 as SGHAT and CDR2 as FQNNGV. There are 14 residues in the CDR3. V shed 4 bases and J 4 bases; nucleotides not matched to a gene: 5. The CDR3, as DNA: TGTGCCAGCAGCTCAGGACAGGGGTGGTACGAGCAGTACTTC. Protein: CASSSGQGWYEQYF.

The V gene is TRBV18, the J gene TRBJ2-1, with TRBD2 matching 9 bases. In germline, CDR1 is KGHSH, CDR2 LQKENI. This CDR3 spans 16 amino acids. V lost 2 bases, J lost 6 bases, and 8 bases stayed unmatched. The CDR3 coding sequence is TGTGCCAGCTCACCAGCTCCTAGCGGGGCGGTCAATGAGCAGTTCTTC. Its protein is CASSPAPSGAVNEQFF.

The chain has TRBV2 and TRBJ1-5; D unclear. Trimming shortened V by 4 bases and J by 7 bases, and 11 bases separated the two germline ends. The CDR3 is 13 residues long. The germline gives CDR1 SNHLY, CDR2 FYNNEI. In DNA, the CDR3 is TGTGCCAGCAGTGCGGAGGGTCGCCAGCCCCAGCATTTT. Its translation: CASSAEGRQPQHF.

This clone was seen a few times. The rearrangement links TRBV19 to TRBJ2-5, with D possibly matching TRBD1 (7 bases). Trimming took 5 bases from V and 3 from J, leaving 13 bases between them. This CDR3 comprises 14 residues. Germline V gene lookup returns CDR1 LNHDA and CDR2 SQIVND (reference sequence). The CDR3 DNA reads TGTGCCAGTAGTCCTCAGGGGGGAAAAGAGACCCAGTACTTC. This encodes CASSPQGGKETQYF.

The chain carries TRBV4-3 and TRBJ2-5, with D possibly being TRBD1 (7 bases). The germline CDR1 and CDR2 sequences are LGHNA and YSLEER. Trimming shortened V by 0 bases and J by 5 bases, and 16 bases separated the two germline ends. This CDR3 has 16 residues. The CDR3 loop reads CASSQEGSGGLETQYF. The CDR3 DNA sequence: TGCGCCAGCAGCCAAGAAGGCTCAGGGGGACTGGAGACCCAGTACTTC.

Written as DNA, the CDR3 is TGTGCCAGCTCGGGGGACAGTGACTATGGCTACACCTTC. The encoded protein is CASSGDSDYGYTF. This chain connects TRBV18 to TRBJ1-2, with TRBD1 matching 7 bases. V lost 6 bases to trimming and J lost 3 bases; unmatched junction nucleotides: 4. In germline, CDR1 is KGHSH, CDR2 LQKENI. The CDR3 is 13 amino acids.

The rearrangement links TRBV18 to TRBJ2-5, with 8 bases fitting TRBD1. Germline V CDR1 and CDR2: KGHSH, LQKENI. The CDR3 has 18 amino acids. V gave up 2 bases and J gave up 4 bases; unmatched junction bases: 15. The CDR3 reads CASSPLLSGGDPPETQYF. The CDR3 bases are TGTGCCAGCTCACCATTGCTCTCAGGGGGCGATCCACCAGAGACCCAGTACTTC.

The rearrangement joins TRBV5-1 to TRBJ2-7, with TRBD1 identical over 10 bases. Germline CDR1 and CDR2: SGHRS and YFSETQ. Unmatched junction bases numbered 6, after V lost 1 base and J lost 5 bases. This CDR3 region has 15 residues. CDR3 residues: CASSLMGQGINEQYF. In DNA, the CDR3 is TGCGCCAGCAGCTTGATGGGACAGGGGATCAACGAGCAGTACTTC.

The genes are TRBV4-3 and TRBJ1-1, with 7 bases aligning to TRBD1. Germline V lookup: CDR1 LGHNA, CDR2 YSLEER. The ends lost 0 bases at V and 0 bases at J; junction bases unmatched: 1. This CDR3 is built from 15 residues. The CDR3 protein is CASSQEGQVNTEAFF. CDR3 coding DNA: TGCGCCAGCAGCCAAGAAGGACAGGTGAACACTGAAGCTTTCTTT.

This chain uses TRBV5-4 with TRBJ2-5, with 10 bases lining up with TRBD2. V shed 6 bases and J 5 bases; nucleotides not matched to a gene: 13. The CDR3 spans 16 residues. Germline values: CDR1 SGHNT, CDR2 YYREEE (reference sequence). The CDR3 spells CASTQGKAGGLETQYF. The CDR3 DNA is TGTGCCAGCACCCAGGGTAAAGCGGGGGGGCTTGAGACCCAGTACTTC.

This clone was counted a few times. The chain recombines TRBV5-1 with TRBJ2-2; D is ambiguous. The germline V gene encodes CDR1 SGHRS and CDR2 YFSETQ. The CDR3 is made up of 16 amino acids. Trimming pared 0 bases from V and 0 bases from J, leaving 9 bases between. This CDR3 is CASSLAITANTGELFF. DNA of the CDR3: TGCGCCAGCAGCTTGGCTATTACCGCGAACACCGGGGAGCTGTTTTTT.

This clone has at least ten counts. This CDR3 reads CASSPRRGDPGDTEAFF. CDR3 nucleotide sequence: TGTGCCAGCTCCCCTCGGAGGGGCGACCCCGGGGACACTGAAGCTTTCTTT. The chain employs TRBV18 and TRBJ1-1; perhaps TRBD1 as D (5 bases). The germline CDR1 and CDR2 sequences are KGHSH and LQKENI. This CDR3 is 17 amino acids long. V lost 6 bases and J lost 3, with 23 bases in between.

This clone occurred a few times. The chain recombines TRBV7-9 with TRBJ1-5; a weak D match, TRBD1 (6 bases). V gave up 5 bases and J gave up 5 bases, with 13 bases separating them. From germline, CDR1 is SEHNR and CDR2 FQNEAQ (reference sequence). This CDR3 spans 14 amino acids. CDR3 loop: CASSPDRGDQPQHF. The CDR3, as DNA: TGTGCCAGCAGCCCGGACAGAGGAGATCAGCCCCAGCATTTT.

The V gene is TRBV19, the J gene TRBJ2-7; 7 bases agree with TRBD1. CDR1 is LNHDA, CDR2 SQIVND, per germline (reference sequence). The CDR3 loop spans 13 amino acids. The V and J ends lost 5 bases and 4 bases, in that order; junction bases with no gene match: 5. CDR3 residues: CASSQTQGYEQYF. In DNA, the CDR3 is TGTGCCAGTAGTCAAACACAGGGGTACGAGCAGTACTTC.